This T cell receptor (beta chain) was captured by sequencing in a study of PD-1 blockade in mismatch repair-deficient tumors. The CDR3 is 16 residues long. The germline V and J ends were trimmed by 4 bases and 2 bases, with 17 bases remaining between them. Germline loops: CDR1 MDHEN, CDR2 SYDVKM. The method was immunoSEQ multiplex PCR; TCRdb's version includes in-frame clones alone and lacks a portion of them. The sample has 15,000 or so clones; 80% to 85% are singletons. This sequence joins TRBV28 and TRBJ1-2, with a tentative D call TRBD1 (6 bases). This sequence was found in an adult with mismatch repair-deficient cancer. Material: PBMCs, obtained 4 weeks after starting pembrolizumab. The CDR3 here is CASSWTASEINYGYTF. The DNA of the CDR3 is TGTGCCAGCAGTTGGACAGCTTCTGAGATAAACTATGGCTACACCTTC.